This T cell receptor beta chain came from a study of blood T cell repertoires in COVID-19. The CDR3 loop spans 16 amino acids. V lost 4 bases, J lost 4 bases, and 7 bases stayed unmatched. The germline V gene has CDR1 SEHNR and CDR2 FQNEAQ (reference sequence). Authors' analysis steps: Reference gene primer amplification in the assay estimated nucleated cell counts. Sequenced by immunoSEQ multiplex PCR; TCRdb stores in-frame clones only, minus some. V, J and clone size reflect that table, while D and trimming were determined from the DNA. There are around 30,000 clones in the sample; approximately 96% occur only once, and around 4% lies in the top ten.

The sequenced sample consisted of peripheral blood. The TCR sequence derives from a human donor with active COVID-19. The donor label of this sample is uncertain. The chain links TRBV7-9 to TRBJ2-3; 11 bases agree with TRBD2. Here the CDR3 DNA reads TGTGCCAGCAGCTCGCATAGCGGGAGGGCCCCAGATACGCAGTATTTT. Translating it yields CASSSHSGRAPDTQYF.